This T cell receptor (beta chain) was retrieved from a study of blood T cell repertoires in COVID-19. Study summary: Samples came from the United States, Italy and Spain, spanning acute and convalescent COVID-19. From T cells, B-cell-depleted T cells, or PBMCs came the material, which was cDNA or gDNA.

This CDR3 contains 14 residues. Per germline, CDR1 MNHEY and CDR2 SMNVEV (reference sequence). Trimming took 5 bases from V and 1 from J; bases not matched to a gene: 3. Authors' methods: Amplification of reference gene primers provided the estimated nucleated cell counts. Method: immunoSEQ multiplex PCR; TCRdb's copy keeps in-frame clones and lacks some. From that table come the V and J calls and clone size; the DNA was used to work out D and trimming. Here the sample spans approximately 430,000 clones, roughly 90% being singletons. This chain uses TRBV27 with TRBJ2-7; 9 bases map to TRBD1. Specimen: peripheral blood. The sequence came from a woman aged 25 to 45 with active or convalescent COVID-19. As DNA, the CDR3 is TGTGCCAGCAGTGCCGGGACAGGGTCCTACGAGCAGTACTTC. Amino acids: CASSAGTGSYEQYF.